One sample yielded the 26 T cell receptor beta chains listed below, sequenced in a study of blood T cell repertoires in COVID-19. Repertoires were generated with immunoSEQ multiplex PCR, while TCRdb's copy carries only in-frame clones and drops some. The sample carries tens of thousands of clones, 86% recorded once. Sequencing was done on a sample of peripheral blood. The source of these receptors is a human donor in a cohort sampled during active COVID-19.

The chain carries TRBV3-1 (or the pseudogene TRBV3-2) and TRBJ2-5, with 9 bases that match TRBD1. With 4 bases clipped from V and 2 bases from J, the junction kept 2 bases outside the gene matches. Germline lookup yields CDR1 LGHDT and CDR2 YNNKEL (reference sequence). The CDR3 runs to 14 residues. The CDR3 sequence is CASSRDRVQETQYF. The CDR3, as DNA: TGTGCCAGCAGCCGGGACAGGGTGCAAGAGACCCAGTACTTC.

The chain carries TRBV5-5 and TRBJ2-7, with 11 bases that match TRBD1. The germline gives CDR1 SGHKS, CDR2 YYEKEE (reference sequence). The CDR3 covers 15 residues. J gave up 6 bases and V 3 bases, and 8 bases lay outside the gene matches. CDR3 DNA: TGTGCCAGCAGCTCCCAAGGACAGGGGGCTCTCGAGCAGTACTTC. Its protein is CASSSQGQGALEQYF.

This sequence joins TRBV28 and TRBJ1-5, with D possibly TRBD1 on 6 matching bases. Trimming left V 5 bases short and J 0 bases short, with 11 bases between. Germline V gives CDR1 MDHEN, CDR2 SYDVKM. The length of the CDR3 is 15 residues. The CDR3 nucleotides read TGTGCCAGCAGTAAACAGGGATATAGCAATCAGCCCCAGCATTTT. It encodes CASSKQGYSNQPQHF. Together with reference TRBV28 and TRBJ1-5, the CDR3 gives the full variable domain: DVKVTQSSRYLVKRTGEKVFLECVQDMDHENMFWYRQDPGLGLRLIYFSYDVKMKEKGDIPEGYSVSREKKERFSLILESASTNQTSMYLCASSKQGYSNQPQHFGDGTRLSIL.

In this sample, this clone turned up once. This chain connects TRBV18 to TRBJ2-7, with D tentatively TRBD2 (5 bases). Trimming stripped 3 bases from V and 5 bases from J, with 17 bases between. Germline CDR1 KGHSH, CDR2 LQKENI. The CDR3 covers 15 residues. This chain's CDR3 is CASSPLAGRMDEQYF. The CDR3 nucleotides read TGTGCCAGCTCACCCCTCGCGGGTCGGATGGACGAGCAGTACTTC.

The rearrangement joins TRBV5-4 to TRBJ1-2; D is unresolved. The ends were cut back, 4 bases at V and 6 bases at J, with 16 bases in the middle. The CDR3 spans 14 residues. Germline V gene lookup returns CDR1 SGHNT and CDR2 YYREEE (reference sequence). Here the CDR3 reads CASSPTDTSNGYTF. The CDR3 nucleotides are TGTGCCAGCAGCCCCACCGACACCTCAAATGGCTACACCTTC. The full variable domain, completed using reference TRBV5-4 and TRBJ1-2, is ETGVTQSPTHLIKTRGQQVTLRCSSQSGHNTVSWYQQALGQGPQFIFQYYREEENGRGNFPPRFSGLQFPNYSSELNVNALELDDSALYLCASSPTDTSNGYTFGSGTRLTVV.

The chain couples TRBV7-7 to TRBJ2-2; D ambiguous. Germline V gives CDR1 SSHAT, CDR2 FNYEAQ (reference sequence). This CDR3 spans 15 amino acids. V was pared by 0 bases and J by 5 bases, with 10 bases between. The CDR3 DNA is TGTGCCAGCAGCTTAGCGTCAGGTGGGACCGGGGAGCTGTTTTTT. Translated, it gives CASSLASGGTGELFF.

The gene calls are TRBV6-2 or TRBV6-3 and TRBJ1-4, with D perhaps TRBD1 (6 bases). CDR3 size: 14 residues. V was clipped by 4 bases and J by 7 bases, with 13 bases between them. In germline, CDR1 is MNHEY, CDR2 SVGEGT. CDR3 DNA sequence: TGTGCCAGCAGTTCACAGGGTGGGAGTGAAAAACTGTTTTTT. Amino acids: CASSSQGGSEKLFF.

This clone turned up a few times. The chain has TRBV5-5 and TRBJ2-3; the match to TRBD1 covers 7 bases. The CDR3 totals 15 residues. V lost 2 bases and J lost 3; bases outside the gene matches: 6. Germline-derived CDR1 and CDR2 are SGHKS and YYEKEE (reference sequence). The CDR3 DNA reads as TGTGCCAGCAGCTTATCCGGACAGGATACAGATACGCAGTATTTT. Protein product: CASSLSGQDTDTQYF.

This CDR3 reads CASSQSPSYEQYF. CDR3 coding DNA: TGTGCCAGCAGCCAATCTCCCAGCTACGAGCAGTACTTC. The V and J genes are TRBV16 and TRBJ2-7; D unclear. Trimming pared 0 bases from V and 3 bases from J, leaving 6 bases between. The CDR3 spans 13 residues. Germline V CDR1 and CDR2: KGHSY, FQNENV.

The chain combines TRBV3-1 (or the pseudogene TRBV3-2) with TRBJ2-5; maybe TRBD1 (5 bases). This CDR3 contains 15 residues. Germline-derived CDR1 and CDR2 are LGHDT and YNNKEL (reference sequence). V gave up 4 bases and J gave up 2 bases, with 14 bases separating them. The CDR3 sequence is CASSPDSGPQETQYF. The DNA of the CDR3 is TGTGCCAGCAGCCCCGACTCAGGGCCTCAAGAGACCCAGTACTTC.

This clone occurred once. V and J are TRBV3-1 (or the pseudogene TRBV3-2) and TRBJ2-7; 11 positions match TRBD2. The CDR3 length is 15 residues. Germline-derived CDR1 and CDR2 are LGHDT and YNNKEL (reference sequence). The V segment lost 5 bases and the J segment 6 bases; nucleotides outside the gene matches: 9. CDR3 coding DNA: TGTGCCAGCAGCGGGACTAGCGGATACCTTTTCGAGCAGTACTTC. It codes for CASSGTSGYLFEQYF.

The rearrangement uses TRBV7-9 and TRBJ1-2; the match to TRBD1 covers 7 bases. V was pared by 2 bases and J by 3 bases, with 12 bases of the junction left unmatched. Germline loops: CDR1 SEHNR, CDR2 FQNEAQ (reference sequence). This CDR3 has 17 amino acids. This CDR3 is CASSLSYLRQGDYGYTF. The CDR3 DNA follows: TGTGCCAGCAGCTTATCTTACTTGCGACAGGGTGACTATGGCTACACCTTC.

CDR3 loop: CASSLDPVTYEQYF. The CDR3 DNA reads as TGTGCCAGCAGCTTAGATCCAGTTACCTACGAGCAGTACTTC. The J gene is TRBJ2-7, the V gene TRBV7-9, with D unclear. The CDR3 has 14 amino acids. The germline V gene encodes CDR1 SEHNR and CDR2 FQNEAQ (reference sequence). V was clipped by 1 base and J by 2 bases, with 9 bases between them.

This clone was recorded only once. The chain is built from TRBV5-4 and TRBJ2-3; 12 bases align to TRBD2. The trim removed 0 bases at V and 0 bases at J, leaving 2 bases unmatched. This CDR3 region has 17 residues. Germline CDR1 and CDR2: SGHNT and YYREEE (reference sequence). CDR3 in amino acids: CASSLELAGGSTDTQYF. DNA for the CDR3: TGTGCCAGCAGCTTGGAACTAGCGGGGGGAAGCACAGATACGCAGTATTTT.

V is TRBV28 and J is TRBJ1-4; maybe TRBD1 (5 bases). Germline CDR1 and CDR2: MDHEN and SYDVKM. V lost 4 bases and J lost 4, with 19 bases in between. The CDR3 is 17 amino acids. The CDR3 here is CASSSAATGDINEKLFF. The DNA of the CDR3 is TGTGCCAGCAGTTCGGCCGCCACAGGTGACATTAATGAAAAACTGTTTTTT.

This clone was seen a handful of times. The CDR3 coding sequence is TGTGCCAGCAGCTTAACCTGGCCGCAGGGGGCATACAATGAGCAGTTCTTC. Translation gives CASSLTWPQGAYNEQFF. V gene TRBV7-6 combines with J gene TRBJ2-1; the match to TRBD1 covers 8 bases. The CDR3 runs to 17 residues. V lost 2 bases and J lost 4; bases outside the gene matches: 10. CDR1 and CDR2 (germline): SGHVS, FNYEAQ.

The chain has TRBV15 and TRBJ2-2; possibly TRBD1 for D (6 bases). The V end was cut by 0 bases, the J end by 3 bases, with 14 bases between. Germline V CDR1 and CDR2: LNHNV, YYDKDF (reference sequence). This CDR3 has 17 residues. The CDR3 region has the DNA TGTGCCACCAGCAGAGATCTCCGGACAGATTACACCGGGGAGCTGTTTTTT. Protein sequence: CATSRDLRTDYTGELFF.

The chain has TRBV13 and TRBJ1-2; D possibly corresponds to TRBD1 (6 bases). This CDR3 has 15 residues. The V and J ends lost 5 bases and 1 base respectively, with 14 bases between them. Germline CDR1 reads PRHDT; CDR2 reads FYEKMQ (reference sequence). The CDR3 loop is CASSRNTGFNYGYTF. The CDR3 DNA sequence: TGTGCCAGCAGCAGAAATACAGGGTTTAACTATGGCTACACCTTC. The whole variable domain, remainder taken from reference TRBV13 and TRBJ1-2, is AAGVIQSPRHLIKEKRETATLKCYPIPRHDTVYWYQQGPGQDPQFLISFYEKMQSDKGSIPDRFSAQQFSDYHSELNMSSLELGDSALYFCASSRNTGFNYGYTFGSGTRLTVV.

The chain recombines TRBV5-1 with TRBJ1-3; D perhaps matches TRBD1 (5 bases). This CDR3 region has 15 residues. Germline-derived CDR1 and CDR2 are SGHRS and YFSETQ. Trimming removed 0 bases from V and 2 bases from J, with 9 bases in between. This CDR3 reads CASSLEGTAGNTIYF. CDR3 sequence (DNA): TGCGCCAGCAGCTTGGAAGGGACTGCTGGAAACACCATATATTTT.

The J gene is TRBJ1-4, the V gene TRBV2; D remains ambiguous. From germline, CDR1 is SNHLY and CDR2 FYNNEI. V lost 9 bases and J lost 6, with 8 bases in between. This CDR3 has 11 amino acids. The DNA of the CDR3 is TGTGCCAGTCGGGAGGATGAAAAACTGTTTTTT. Protein sequence: CASREDEKLFF.

The rearrangement links TRBV12-3 or TRBV12-4 to TRBJ1-5; D ambiguous. The CDR3 contains 13 residues. V dropped 6 bases and J dropped 5 bases, with 11 bases sitting between them. The CDR3: CASSPPFHQPQHF. Written as DNA, the CDR3 is TGTGCCAGCAGCCCCCCCTTCCATCAGCCCCAGCATTTT.

Here the CDR3 reads CASSFLSGVEQYF. CDR3 nucleotides: TGTGCCAGCAGTTTCCTCAGTGGTGTCGAGCAGTACTTC. The V and J genes are TRBV12-3 or TRBV12-4 and TRBJ2-7; D is undetermined. CDR3 length: 13 residues. V lost 3 bases and J lost 6, with 12 bases in between.

The chain has TRBV2 and TRBJ2-2, with 8 bases lining up with TRBD2. The CDR3 extends over 17 amino acids. J gave up 1 base and V 5 bases, and 9 bases lay outside the gene matches. Germline V gene sequence: CDR1 SNHLY, CDR2 FYNNEI. CDR3 in amino acids: CASSLRGGPQNTGELFF. CDR3 nucleotide sequence: TGTGCCAGCAGTTTACGGGGGGGCCCTCAGAACACCGGGGAGCTGTTTTTT.

The V and J genes are TRBV29-1 and TRBJ2-3, with 14 bases aligning to TRBD2. The CDR3 covers 15 residues. Germline trimming cut 6 bases from V and 6 bases from J; bases unmatched to any gene: 8. Germline loops: CDR1 SQVTM, CDR2 ANQGSEA. DNA for the CDR3: TGCAGCGTCGGGACTAGCGGGGGAGTAAGTGATACGCAGTATTTT. It translates to CSVGTSGGVSDTQYF.

This clone was detected once. This specimen includes other DNA sequences encoding the same CDR3. This sequence joins TRBV14 and TRBJ2-7, with 7 bases that match TRBD2. The length of the CDR3 is 14 residues. Germline trimming cut 1 base from V and 3 bases from J; bases unmatched to any gene: 3. Germline CDR1 is SGHDN and CDR2 is FVKESK. CDR3 sequence: CASSQAGGYYEQYF. The CDR3 nucleotides are TGTGCCAGCAGCCAAGCGGGGGGTTACTACGAGCAGTACTTC.

The chain joins TRBV7-8 to TRBJ1-5; unclear D gene. Trimming shortened V by 2 bases and J by 0 bases, and 11 bases separated the two germline ends. Per the germline V gene, CDR1 is SGHVS and CDR2 is FQNEAQ. The CDR3 has 16 residues. This chain's CDR3 is CASSLLGGYSNQPQHF. CDR3 coding DNA: TGTGCCAGCAGCTTACTGGGAGGGTATAGCAATCAGCCCCAGCATTTT.